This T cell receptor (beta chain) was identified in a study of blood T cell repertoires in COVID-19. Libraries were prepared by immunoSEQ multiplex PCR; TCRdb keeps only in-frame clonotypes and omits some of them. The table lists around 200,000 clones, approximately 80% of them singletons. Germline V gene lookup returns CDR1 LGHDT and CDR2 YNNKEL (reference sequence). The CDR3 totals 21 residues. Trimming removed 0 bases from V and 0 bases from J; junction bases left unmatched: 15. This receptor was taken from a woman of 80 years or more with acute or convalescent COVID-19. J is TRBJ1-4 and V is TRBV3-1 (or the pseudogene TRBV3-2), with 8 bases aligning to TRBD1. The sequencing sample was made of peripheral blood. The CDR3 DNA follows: TGTGCCAGCAGCCAAGACACCCGGACAGGGCGAGAAGACTCAACTAATGAAAAACTGTTTTTT. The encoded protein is CASSQDTRTGREDSTNEKLFF.